This T cell receptor (beta chain) is from a study of shared clonotypes between healthy human individuals. The method was immunoSEQ multiplex PCR; TCRdb's version includes in-frame clones alone and lacks a portion of them. The table lists 490,000 or so clones, about three quarters of them singletons. CDR1 is KGHSH, CDR2 LQKENI, per germline. V gave up 0 bases and J gave up 2 bases; unmatched junction bases: 9. The CDR3 spans 17 residues. The source is a woman aged 40 to 50 in good health. Some clones in this sample may be carry-over from other donors' samples. The chain employs TRBV18 and TRBJ2-7, with TRBD2 identical over 8 bases. The sequenced sample was PBMCs. The DNA for the CDR3 is TGTGCCAGCTCACCACCGGAGGGCCTAGCGGGCACCTACGAGCAGTACTTC. Its protein product is CASSPPEGLAGTYEQYF.